This TCR beta chain was captured in a study of early T cells in non-severe SARS-CoV-2 infection. V gave up 4 bases and J gave up 2 bases, with 9 bases separating them. Germline lookup yields CDR1 SGHTA and CDR2 FQGNSA. This CDR3 is built from 14 residues. TCRdb analysed the 5' RACE reads with MiXCR anew, one entry per CDR3 protein. The sample lists approximately 31,000 distinct CDR3 sequences, under 7.5% seen once, with less than 3% in the top ten. The chain is built from TRBV7-2 and TRBJ1-5; D gene unclear. The TCR comes from an adult who was a healthcare worker with PCR-confirmed SARS-CoV-2 infection or an uninfected control (not recorded which). Sequenced: whole blood. CDR3 DNA sequence: TGTGCCAGCAGCTCCGGGAGCGGCAATCAGCCCCAGCATTTT. The encoded protein is CASSSGSGNQPQHF.